A single sample gave rise to the 9 T cell receptor beta chains below, sequenced in a study of blood T cell repertoires in COVID-19. Sequencing was performed with immunoSEQ multiplex PCR; in TCRdb, only in-frame clones are kept and a portion is missing. This repertoire shows about 74,000 clones, 84% found once; its top ten account for around 35%. Sequencing was done on a sample of peripheral blood. The receptor set was obtained from a man between 65 and 79 years old with acute or convalescent COVID-19.

The chain combines TRBV1 with TRBJ1-5; TRBD1 is the table's D call, not checked against the DNA. TRBV1 is deemed a pseudogene. The CDR3 is made up of 15 amino acids. The CDR3: CTSSPGTGTCQPQHF. The CDR3 DNA reads TGCACCAGCAGCCCCGGGACAGGGACTTGTCAGCCCCAGCATTTT.

The chain recombines TRBV6-1 with TRBJ1-1, with TRBD1 matching 7 bases. Unmatched junction bases numbered 8, after V lost 2 bases and J lost 5 bases. In germline, CDR1 is MNHNS, CDR2 SASEGT. The CDR3 totals 15 residues. The CDR3 sequence is CASSEPTGAWTEAFF. CDR3 coding DNA: TGTGCCAGCAGTGAACCTACAGGGGCGTGGACTGAAGCTTTCTTT.

The V gene is TRBV5-1, the J gene TRBJ1-4, with a possible D match to TRBD1 (6 bases). Germline V gene data show CDR1 as SGHRS and CDR2 as YFSETQ. Trimming cost V 4 bases and J 4 bases, with 17 bases left between them. The CDR3 covers 16 residues. The CDR3 loop reads CASSPTGLSLNEKLFF. For the CDR3, the DNA is TGCGCCAGCAGCCCTACAGGGCTAAGCCTTAATGAAAAACTGTTTTTT. Combining the CDR3 with reference TRBV5-1 and TRBJ1-4 gives the whole variable domain KAGVTQTPRYLIKTRGQQVTLSCSPISGHRSVSWYQQTPGQGLQFLFEYFSETQRNKGNFPGRFSGRQFSNSRSEMNVSTLELGDSALYLCASSPTGLSLNEKLFFGSGTQLSVL.

V gene TRBV6-6 combines with J gene TRBJ2-7; no clear D. There are 13 residues in the CDR3. The germline V gene encodes CDR1 MNHNY and CDR2 SVGAGI (reference sequence). V shed 5 bases and J shed 3 bases, with 11 bases lying between them. CDR3 sequence: CASSKASLYEQYF. CDR3 DNA: TGTGCCAGCAGTAAAGCTAGTCTCTACGAGCAGTACTTC.

The chain links TRBV19 to TRBJ2-5; 8 bases are shared with TRBD2. V trimming: 7 bases; J trimming: 4 bases; junction bases outside the gene matches: 8. This CDR3 contains 14 residues. Germline CDR1 and CDR2: LNHDA and SQIVND (reference sequence). CDR3 nucleotide sequence: TGTGCCAGTAACCCGGGGGGGGTGGGAGAGACCCAGTACTTC. Translating it yields CASNPGGVGETQYF. Combining the CDR3 with reference TRBV19 and TRBJ2-5 gives the whole variable domain DGGITQSPKYLFRKEGQNVTLSCEQNLNHDAMYWYRQDPGQGLRLIYYSQIVNDFQKGDIAEGYSVSREKKESFPLTVTSAQKNPTAFYLCASNPGGVGETQYFGPGTRLLVL.

The chain joins TRBV12-3 or TRBV12-4 to TRBJ2-1, with D tentatively TRBD2 (5 bases). This CDR3 has 12 residues. Trimming removed 6 bases at V and 8 bases at J, with 11 bases between. CDR3 bases: TGTGCCAGCAGGCCGCCCGGGGATGAGCAGTTCTTC. Its translation is CASRPPGDEQFF.

This chain joins TRBV10-2 and TRBJ2-3; 9 nucleotides line up with TRBD2. This CDR3 has 14 amino acids. Germline V gene sequence: CDR1 WSHSY, CDR2 SAAADI. Germline trimming cut 5 bases from V and 5 bases from J; bases unmatched to any gene: 5. The CDR3 sequence: CASSPAGGGDTQYF. The CDR3 bases are TGCGCCAGCAGTCCGGCGGGAGGGGGAGATACGCAGTATTTT.

This sequence joins TRBV27 and TRBJ2-7; TRBD1 might be the D (6 bases). In germline, CDR1 is MNHEY, CDR2 SMNVEV (reference sequence). Trimming removed 5 bases at V and 2 bases at J, with 10 bases between. This CDR3 is built from 13 residues. Here the CDR3 reads CASSQGHPYEQYF. For the CDR3, the DNA is TGTGCCAGCAGTCAGGGACACCCCTACGAGCAGTACTTC.

This clone came up a few times. The rearrangement joins TRBV27 to TRBJ2-2; a possible D gene is TRBD1 (6 bases). This CDR3 contains 15 residues. V lost 2 bases to trimming and J lost 4 bases, with 11 bases between them. Germline lookup yields CDR1 MNHEY and CDR2 SMNVEV (reference sequence). CDR3 in amino acids: CASSLGAGVTGELFF. In nucleotides, the CDR3 is TGTGCCAGCAGTTTAGGTGCAGGGGTCACCGGGGAGCTGTTTTTT.